A single sample gave rise to the 19 T cell receptor beta chains below, sequenced in a study of T cell changes during pregnancy in multiple sclerosis. Produced via immunoSEQ multiplex PCR; TCRdb's table is partial and in-frame only. Altogether about 80,000 clones are present, about 92% being singletons, with the ten largest covering roughly 2.5%. Source: peripheral blood, taken before pregnancy. Source of these receptors: a female donor with multiple sclerosis, enrolled in a pregnancy study.

The chain recombines TRBV9 with TRBJ1-2; 10 bases map to TRBD1. There are 18 residues in the CDR3. Unmatched junction bases numbered 12, after V lost 0 bases and J lost 4 bases. CDR1 is SGDLS, CDR2 YYNGEE, per germline. The CDR3 protein is CASSVGVWTGGEGYGYTF. DNA for the CDR3: TGTGCCAGCAGCGTAGGGGTCTGGACAGGGGGGGAAGGCTATGGCTACACCTTC.

V usage is TRBV7-9 and J usage is TRBJ2-7; 15 bases map to TRBD2. The V gene's germline CDR1 is SEHNR and CDR2 FQNEAQ (reference sequence). Germline trimming cut 5 bases from V and 5 bases from J; bases unmatched to any gene: 10. CDR3 length equals 17 residues. For the CDR3, the DNA is TGTGCCAGCAGCCTTCCGGGACTAGCGGGAGGAATGGACGAGCAGTACTTC. The encoded protein is CASSLPGLAGGMDEQYF.

The rearrangement joins TRBV28 to TRBJ1-2; 7 positions agree with TRBD1. CDR3 length: 14 amino acids. The V gene's germline CDR1 is MDHEN and CDR2 SYDVKM. After removal of 4 bases from V and 8 bases from J, the junction contained 10 bases not matched to a gene. CDR3 residues: CASSSDRLRGGYTF. The CDR3 DNA sequence: TGTGCCAGCAGTTCGGACAGGCTCCGGGGAGGCTACACCTTC.

The V gene is TRBV5-5, the J gene TRBJ2-7; TRBD2 aligns across 8 bases. There are 15 residues in the CDR3. Germline V lookup: CDR1 SGHKS, CDR2 YYEKEE (reference sequence). The J segment lost 2 bases and the V segment lost 4 bases, leaving 8 bases of the junction unmatched. CDR3 bases: TGTGCCAGCAGCCATTCTAGCGGGCCGACCTACGAGCAGTACTTC. This encodes CASSHSSGPTYEQYF.

This chain links TRBV16 with TRBJ1-1, with D perhaps matching TRBD1 (5 bases). The CDR3 is made up of 14 amino acids. Germline V gene data show CDR1 as KGHSY and CDR2 as FQNENV. Trimming stripped 4 bases from V and 3 bases from J, with 12 bases between. CDR3 region: CASSPLGGDTEAFF. In nucleotides, the CDR3 is TGTGCCAGCAGCCCCCTTGGGGGGGACACTGAAGCTTTCTTT.

The gene calls are TRBV5-1 and TRBJ2-1, with 10 positions matching TRBD1. CDR3 length: 15 amino acids. The trim removed 0 bases at V and 9 bases at J, leaving 6 bases unmatched. Germline-derived CDR1 and CDR2 are SGHRS and YFSETQ. This CDR3 reads CASSLEDRGEFEQFF. DNA for the CDR3: TGCGCCAGCAGCTTGGAGGACAGGGGGGAATTTGAGCAGTTCTTC.

The chain recombines TRBV7-2 with TRBJ2-1; D is perhaps TRBD2 (5 bases). Per germline, CDR1 SGHTA and CDR2 FQGNSA. Trimming took off 8 bases at V and 4 bases at J, with 6 bases between the two ends. This CDR3 contains 11 residues. The CDR3, as DNA: TGTGCCAGCGGACTGTACAATGAGCAGTTCTTC. Translated, it gives CASGLYNEQFF.

This clone appeared once. This sequence joins TRBV9 and TRBJ2-3; D gene ambiguous. The CDR3 is made up of 14 amino acids. Germline V gene sequence: CDR1 SGDLS, CDR2 YYNGEE. Trimming shortened V by 2 bases and J by 6 bases, and 13 bases separated the two germline ends. The CDR3 loop is CASSVSPHVDTQYF. The CDR3 bases are TGTGCCAGCAGCGTCAGTCCCCACGTGGATACGCAGTATTTT.

The chain carries TRBV2 and TRBJ1-1, with D hard to call. The CDR3 consists of 15 residues. Germline V gene data show CDR1 as SNHLY and CDR2 as FYNNEI. The V end was cut by 0 bases, the J end by 1 base, with 9 bases between. DNA of the CDR3: TGTGCCAGCAGTGAAGCCCCGCTGCGGAACACTGAAGCTTTCTTT. Its translation is CASSEAPLRNTEAFF.

This clone was counted only a few times. The chain carries TRBV30 and TRBJ2-1; TRBD2 matches at 10 bases. The CDR3 length is 17 residues. Germline V gene sequence: CDR1 GTSNPN, CDR2 SVGIG (reference sequence). The ends lost 1 base at V and 5 bases at J; junction bases unmatched: 11. Here the CDR3 DNA reads TGTGCCTGGAGTGACGGGGGTGGACTAGCGGAGAACAATGAGCAGTTCTTC. Translating it yields CAWSDGGGLAENNEQFF.

This chain connects TRBV23-1 to TRBJ2-3, with 7 nucleotides matching TRBD1. TRBV23-1 is sorted into the ORF group, with uncertain function. V trimming: 4 bases; J trimming: 0 bases; junction bases outside the gene matches: 13. The CDR3 has 18 residues. The CDR3 nucleotides read TGCGCCAGCAGTCGTGAGGGGGCCAGGGCCGATAGCACAGATACGCAGTATTTT. Translated: CASSREGARADSTDTQYF.

V gene TRBV28 combines with J gene TRBJ2-7, with 9 bases identical to TRBD2. The CDR3 covers 18 residues. Trimming cost V 6 bases and J 2 bases; bases outside gene matches: 17. Looked up from germline, CDR1 is MDHEN and CDR2 is SYDVKM. DNA for the CDR3: TGTGCCAGCAGAGTTTTTCGGGCGGGAGGGAAAGGGACCTACGAGCAGTACTTC. As protein: CASRVFRAGGKGTYEQYF. Together with reference TRBV28 and TRBJ2-7, the CDR3 gives the full variable domain: DVKVTQSSRYLVKRTGEKVFLECVQDMDHENMFWYRQDPGLGLRLIYFSYDVKMKEKGDIPEGYSVSREKKERFSLILESASTNQTSMYLCASRVFRAGGKGTYEQYFGPGTRLTVT.

This rearrangement joins TRBV6-5 to TRBJ2-2; no firm D call. V gave up 3 bases and J gave up 0 bases, with 8 bases separating them. This CDR3 region has 15 residues. Germline loops: CDR1 MNHEY, CDR2 SVGAGI. Here the CDR3 reads CASSYFQTNTGELFF. The CDR3 nucleotides read TGTGCCAGCAGTTATTTCCAGACGAACACCGGGGAGCTGTTTTTT.

As regards this clone: The junction shows a germline mismatch at one end, possibly a read error. The chain couples TRBV7-7 to TRBJ1-4; 11 bases map to TRBD1. Germline V gene lookup returns CDR1 SSHAT and CDR2 FNYEAQ (reference sequence). The CDR3 is 13 amino acids. The CDR3 here is CASTGQGAEKLFF. CDR3 nucleotides: TGTGCTAGCACCGGACAGGGGGCTGAAAAACTGTTTTTT.

The V gene is TRBV9, the J gene TRBJ2-2, with TRBD1 matching over 10 bases. Germline assignment: CDR1 SGDLS and CDR2 YYNGEE. V was pared by 1 base and J by 0 bases, with 6 bases of the junction left unmatched. The CDR3 spans 18 residues. The chain's CDR3 is CASSVNPGTGANTGELFF. CDR3 DNA sequence: TGTGCCAGCAGCGTAAACCCCGGGACAGGGGCGAACACCGGGGAGCTGTTTTTT.

The chain combines TRBV10-3 with TRBJ2-3, with D tentatively TRBD1 (5 bases). V was shortened by 7 bases and J by 0 bases, with 14 bases between the two germline ends. The CDR3 extends over 15 amino acids. Germline V lookup: CDR1 ENHRY, CDR2 SYGVKD. The CDR3 region is CAITKTVTSTDTQYF. For the CDR3, the DNA is TGTGCCATCACCAAGACAGTGACTAGCACAGATACGCAGTATTTT.

The sample holds one count of this clone. The V gene is TRBV15, the J gene TRBJ2-5, with 9 bases identical to TRBD2. Germline V gene lookup returns CDR1 LNHNV and CDR2 YYDKDF (reference sequence). J gave up 5 bases and V 7 bases, and 5 bases lay outside the gene matches. This CDR3 contains 13 residues. CDR3: CATTLAGAETQYF. CDR3 in DNA: TGTGCCACCACACTAGCGGGTGCGGAGACCCAGTACTTC.

The CDR3 sequence is CSVGQGAGEQYF. For the CDR3, the DNA is TGCAGCGTTGGGCAGGGGGCAGGCGAGCAGTACTTC. The V and J genes are TRBV29-1 and TRBJ2-7, with 8 positions matching TRBD1. Germline-derived CDR1 and CDR2 are SQVTM and ANQGSEA. The length of the CDR3 is 12 residues. Trimming cost V 4 bases and J 6 bases; bases outside gene matches: 5.

The J gene is TRBJ2-5, the V gene TRBV20-1; D is ambiguous. V was shortened by 6 bases and J by 2 bases, with 4 bases between the two germline ends. The V gene's germline CDR1 is DFQATT and CDR2 SNEGSKA (reference sequence). The CDR3 is made up of 10 amino acids. CDR3 residues: CSAAQETQYF. The CDR3 coding sequence is TGCAGTGCAGCTCAAGAGACCCAGTACTTC.